These 32 T cell receptor beta chains originate from one sample sequenced in a study of blood T cell repertoires in COVID-19. TCRdb's copy holds only in-frame clones and misses some; the assay was immunoSEQ multiplex PCR. The table includes over 250,000 clones, more than 75% detected once. The specimen sequenced was PBMCs or T cells enriched from blood (not recorded which). The receptors here all came from a woman aged 25 to 39 who had recovered from COVID-19.

This clone was found once. V gene TRBV6-6 combines with J gene TRBJ1-5; D remains unclear. Deletions cut 5 bases from V and 6 bases from J, with 11 bases between. This CDR3 spans 13 amino acids. Germline-derived CDR1 and CDR2 are MNHNY and SVGAGI (reference sequence). CDR3 DNA sequence: TGTGCCAGCAGTCCCGGAGGAGGTCAGCCCCAGCATTTT. Translation gives CASSPGGGQPQHF.

The CDR3 region is CASSVGGSGISYNEQFF. CDR3 nucleotide sequence: TGTGCCAGCAGCGTAGGAGGTAGCGGGATCTCCTACAATGAGCAGTTCTTC. The rearrangement joins TRBV9 to TRBJ2-1, with 8 bases that match TRBD2. The CDR3 sequence is 17 residues long. V was pared by 0 bases and J by 0 bases, with 5 bases of the junction left unmatched. Germline V CDR1 and CDR2: SGDLS, YYNGEE.

The chain has TRBV6-2 or TRBV6-3 and TRBJ2-3, with D perhaps TRBD2 (6 bases). Germline loops: CDR1 MNHEY, CDR2 SVGEGT. CDR3 length: 12 residues. V was trimmed by 4 bases and J by 6 bases, leaving 8 bases between them. The DNA of the CDR3 is TGTGCCAGCAGTTTTGCGGGGGATACGCAGTATTTT. Translated, it gives CASSFAGDTQYF.

The chain carries TRBV28 and TRBJ1-1; D not certain. The CDR3 runs to 14 residues. Between the trimmed V and J ends, which lost 10 bases and 4 bases, there was a span of 19 bases. Germline CDR1 MDHEN, CDR2 SYDVKM. CDR3: CATVRRGVSTEAFF. Written as DNA, the CDR3 is TGTGCCACCGTCCGCCGGGGTGTGAGCACTGAAGCTTTCTTT.

The rearrangement links TRBV11-1 to TRBJ1-1; 7 bases agree with TRBD1. This CDR3 has 15 residues. Germline-derived CDR1 and CDR2 are SGHAT and FQDESV (reference sequence). V dropped 6 bases and J dropped 1; count of bases not matched to a gene: 8. For the CDR3, the DNA is TGTGCCAGCAGTCTGACAGGGCGAGGGAACACTGAAGCTTTCTTT. It encodes CASSLTGRGNTEAFF.

The gene calls are TRBV6-4 and TRBJ2-1, with D possibly TRBD1 on 6 matching bases. The CDR3 length is 14 residues. Germline CDR1 is MRHNA and CDR2 is SNTAGT. Trimming pared 0 bases from V and 10 bases from J, leaving 13 bases between. The DNA for the CDR3 is TGTGCCAGCAGTGACTCGACCAGGGGTTCGGAGCAGTTCTTC. The encoded protein is CASSDSTRGSEQFF.

The chain is built from TRBV30 and TRBJ1-3, with 7 bases fitting TRBD1. Germline trimming cut 0 bases from V and 4 bases from J; bases unmatched to any gene: 3. The germline gives CDR1 GTSNPN, CDR2 SVGIG (reference sequence). The CDR3 totals 14 residues. The CDR3 DNA reads as TGTGCCTGGAGTGTAAAAGGGGGCGGAAACACCATATATTTT. Its protein product is CAWSVKGGGNTIYF.

This chain connects TRBV9 to TRBJ2-5, with D tentatively TRBD2 (6 bases). The V gene's germline CDR1 is SGDLS and CDR2 YYNGEE. CDR3 size: 14 residues. Trimming took 4 bases from V and 1 from J, leaving 11 bases between them. CDR3 region: CASSLGSTQETQYF. The CDR3, as DNA: TGTGCCAGCAGCCTCGGGAGCACCCAAGAGACCCAGTACTTC.

The chain couples TRBV11-1 to TRBJ1-1, with D possibly matching TRBD1 (5 bases). This CDR3 region has 14 residues. Germline values: CDR1 SGHAT, CDR2 FQDESV (reference sequence). V shed 0 bases and J shed 3 bases, with 8 bases lying between them. This chain's CDR3 is CASSLARGDTEAFF. CDR3 DNA sequence: TGTGCCAGCAGCTTAGCCCGGGGGGACACTGAAGCTTTCTTT. Using reference TRBV11-1 and TRBJ1-1 for the parts outside the CDR3, the full variable domain is EAEVAQSPRYKITEKSQAVAFWCDPISGHATLYWYRQILGQGPELLVQFQDESVVDDSQLPKDRFSAERLKGVDSTLKIQPAELGDSAMYLCASSLARGDTEAFFGQGTRLTVV.

The CDR3 protein is CASSRPWEDEQYF. The CDR3 region has the DNA TGTGCCAGCAGCCGACCCTGGGAGGACGAGCAGTACTTC. The rearrangement uses TRBV7-2 and TRBJ2-7, with a possible D match to TRBD2 (6 bases). CDR3 length: 13 residues. V shed 5 bases and J shed 5 bases, with 13 bases lying between them. Germline-derived CDR1 and CDR2 are SGHTA and FQGNSA.

The rearrangement joins TRBV7-2 to TRBJ2-2; 7 bases line up with TRBD1. Per the germline V gene, CDR1 is SGHTA and CDR2 is FQGNSA. The CDR3 spans 14 residues. J gave up 4 bases and V 8 bases, and 7 bases lay outside the gene matches. In DNA, the CDR3 is TGTGCCAGCCGGGTAGGGGGCGTCACCGGGGAGCTGTTTTTT. Amino acids: CASRVGGVTGELFF.

The chain couples TRBV5-1 to TRBJ2-5; the match to TRBD2 covers 8 bases. In germline, CDR1 is SGHRS, CDR2 YFSETQ. The CDR3 runs to 17 residues. V lost 4 bases to trimming and J lost 2 bases; unmatched junction nucleotides: 13. In DNA, the CDR3 is TGCGCCAGCAGCGGGGGACTCGCGGGGGGCTTTCAAGAGACCCAGTACTTC. This sequence encodes CASSGGLAGGFQETQYF.

This clone was recorded once. The V call is TRBV29-1, the J call TRBJ2-1; D not certain. The CDR3 runs to 14 residues. Germline values: CDR1 SQVTM, CDR2 ANQGSEA. V gave up 4 bases and J gave up 10 bases, with 20 bases separating them. The CDR3 region has the DNA TGCAGCGTTGGTTTACAGTCACCCATGGTGGAGCAGTTCTTC. The encoded protein is CSVGLQSPMVEQFF.

The rearrangement joins TRBV7-9 to TRBJ1-2, with a possible D match to TRBD1 (6 bases). Trimming removed 5 bases from V and 0 bases from J, with 16 bases in between. Germline-derived CDR1 and CDR2 are SEHNR and FQNEAQ (reference sequence). The length of the CDR3 is 16 residues. This CDR3 is CASSMEGQLSNYGYTF. The CDR3 nucleotides read TGTGCCAGCAGCATGGAAGGACAGTTGTCTAACTATGGCTACACCTTC.

This chain uses TRBV3-1 (or the pseudogene TRBV3-2) with TRBJ1-3, with 7 positions matching TRBD1. Per germline, CDR1 LGHDT and CDR2 YNNKEL (reference sequence). This CDR3 contains 15 residues. After removal of 1 base from V and 1 base from J, the junction contained 1 base not matched to a gene. The CDR3 sequence: CASSQVGQSGNTIYF. The CDR3 DNA follows: TGTGCCAGCAGCCAAGTGGGACAGTCTGGAAACACCATATATTTT.

This clone was seen just once. The genes are TRBV5-6 and TRBJ1-5; the D gene is possibly TRBD1 (6 bases). With 2 bases removed from V and 5 bases from J, the gap between germline ends came to 17 bases. The CDR3 covers 16 residues. The germline V gene encodes CDR1 SGHDT and CDR2 YYEEEE. The CDR3 nucleotides read TGTGCCAGCAGCTTACAGGGCCTCCGATCCCATCAGCCCCAGCATTTT. Protein sequence: CASSLQGLRSHQPQHF.

J is TRBJ1-2 and V is TRBV7-9; D is possibly TRBD1 (5 bases). Germline-derived CDR1 and CDR2 are SEHNR and FQNEAQ (reference sequence). The CDR3 sequence is 15 residues long. Trimming stripped 6 bases from V and 8 bases from J, with 22 bases between. CDR3 sequence reads: CASSFLDGRVAGYTF. The CDR3, as DNA: TGTGCCAGCAGTTTCCTTGATGGCAGGGTGGCGGGCTACACCTTC.

This clone was picked up one time. The rearrangement links TRBV19 to TRBJ2-1; TRBD2 matches at 15 bases. The V segment lost 4 bases and the J segment 9 bases; nucleotides outside the gene matches: 4. This CDR3 has 15 amino acids. From germline, CDR1 is LNHDA and CDR2 SQIVND (reference sequence). Here the CDR3 DNA reads TGTGCCAGTAGTAGAGGGACTAGCGGGGGGACTGAGCAGTTCTTC. Translated, it gives CASSRGTSGGTEQFF. The full variable domain, rest sourced from reference TRBV19 and TRBJ2-1, is DGGITQSPKYLFRKEGQNVTLSCEQNLNHDAMYWYRQDPGQGLRLIYYSQIVNDFQKGDIAEGYSVSREKKESFPLTVTSAQKNPTAFYLCASSRGTSGGTEQFFGPGTRLTVL.

V is TRBV5-1 and J is TRBJ2-1; 11 nucleotides align to TRBD1. The CDR3 is 14 residues long. CDR1 and CDR2 from the germline V gene are SGHRS and YFSETQ. Losses at the gene ends were 5 bases for V and 7 bases for J; bases not matched to a gene: 5. CDR3 nucleotides: TGCGCCAGCAGTCTGGACAGGGGGCAAAATGAGCAGTTCTTC. This codes for CASSLDRGQNEQFF. Filled out from reference TRBV5-1 and TRBJ2-1, the complete variable domain reads KAGVTQTPRYLIKTRGQQVTLSCSPISGHRSVSWYQQTPGQGLQFLFEYFSETQRNKGNFPGRFSGRQFSNSRSEMNVSTLELGDSALYLCASSLDRGQNEQFFGPGTRLTVL.

The chain uses TRBV7-2 and TRBJ1-5; a weak D match, TRBD1 (6 bases). Germline-derived CDR1 and CDR2 are SGHTA and FQGNSA. Trimming took 4 bases from V and 0 from J, leaving 13 bases between them. The CDR3 is 16 residues long. The CDR3 DNA reads TGTGCCAGCAGCTCTGGACAGACTTATAGCAATCAGCCCCAGCATTTT. Protein sequence: CASSSGQTYSNQPQHF.

The CDR3 nucleotides are TGTGCCAGCAGCTCCATACACTTACTACACGAGCAGTACTTC. Translated, it gives CASSSIHLLHEQYF. This sequence joins TRBV6-2 or TRBV6-3 and TRBJ2-7; D is ambiguous. The germline V gene encodes CDR1 MNHEY and CDR2 SVGEGT. The V end lost 6 bases, the J end lost 5 bases, and 17 bases lay between the germline ends. The CDR3 extends over 14 amino acids.

V gene TRBV18 combines with J gene TRBJ2-3; the match to TRBD2 covers 16 bases. V lost 6 bases, J lost 3 bases, and 12 bases stayed unmatched. The germline gives CDR1 KGHSH, CDR2 LQKENI. The length of the CDR3 is 19 residues. The CDR3 nucleotides are TGTGCCAGCTCCCCCCTCTCCGGGACTAGCGGGGGGGCAACAGATACGCAGTATTTT. It encodes CASSPLSGTSGGATDTQYF.

A remark on this clone: Other DNA sequences in the sample encode the same CDR3. V is TRBV15 and J is TRBJ1-2; tentative D call: TRBD1 (6 bases). V was clipped by 0 bases and J by 6 bases, with 8 bases between them. Germline CDR1 LNHNV, CDR2 YYDKDF (reference sequence). The CDR3 has 13 amino acids. CDR3 nucleotides: TGTGCCACCAGCAGAGAAGAGGGGGATGGCTACACCTTC. Translated, it gives CATSREEGDGYTF.

As regards this clone: The same CDR3 can be traced to other DNA sequences in this sample. The J gene is TRBJ2-3, the V gene TRBV20-1, with a weak D call TRBD1 (6 bases). In germline, CDR1 is DFQATT, CDR2 SNEGSKA (reference sequence). Trimming shortened V by 3 bases and J by 6 bases, and 7 bases separated the two germline ends. CDR3 length equals 11 residues. CDR3 coding DNA: TGCAGTGCTAGTAGGGGGGATACGCAGTATTTT. The encoded protein is CSASRGDTQYF.

The gene calls are TRBV29-1 and TRBJ1-1; a weak D match, TRBD1 (5 bases). The V and J ends lost 5 bases and 7 bases respectively, with 14 bases between them. This CDR3 region has 12 residues. Germline V gene lookup returns CDR1 SQVTM and CDR2 ANQGSEA. The CDR3 sequence: CSVKRVGDEAFF. CDR3 bases: TGCAGCGTTAAGAGAGTAGGGGATGAAGCTTTCTTT.

With regard to this clone: This CDR3 is also generated by other DNA sequences in the sample. The genes are TRBV27 and TRBJ2-7; D ambiguous. CDR3 length: 12 amino acids. The germline CDR1 and CDR2 sequences are MNHEY and SMNVEV (reference sequence). Trimming pared 4 bases from V and 0 bases from J, leaving 4 bases between. The CDR3 coding sequence is TGTGCCAGCAGTTCTACCTCCTACGAGCAGTACTTC. Protein sequence: CASSSTSYEQYF.

The CDR3 is CASSLGQVSYEQYF. The CDR3, as DNA: TGCGCCAGCAGCTTGGGACAGGTTTCCTACGAGCAGTACTTC. The V gene is TRBV5-1, the J gene TRBJ2-7; TRBD1 might be the D (6 bases). The germline gives CDR1 SGHRS, CDR2 YFSETQ. CDR3 length: 14 amino acids. Trimming took 0 bases from V and 1 from J, leaving 8 bases between them.

The rearrangement joins TRBV5-5 to TRBJ2-1; weak D call: TRBD2 (5 bases). The CDR3 is 15 residues long. Trimming cost V 4 bases and J 6 bases, with 17 bases left between them. Germline assignment: CDR1 SGHKS and CDR2 YYEKEE (reference sequence). The CDR3 here is CASSADGYEGNEQFF. The CDR3 nucleotides read TGTGCCAGCAGCGCGGACGGGTACGAGGGCAATGAGCAGTTCTTC.

This clone showed up just a few times. The chain links TRBV27 to TRBJ2-2; D is possibly TRBD1 (5 bases). CDR1 and CDR2 from the germline V gene are MNHEY and SMNVEV (reference sequence). The CDR3 length is 14 residues. The V and J ends lost 5 bases and 4 bases respectively, with 11 bases between them. CDR3 amino acids: CASSPTGPTGELFF. The CDR3 region has the DNA TGTGCCAGCAGTCCTACAGGTCCCACCGGGGAGCTGTTTTTT.

The rearrangement links TRBV7-2 to TRBJ2-3, with D possibly matching TRBD2 (6 bases). V was trimmed by 3 bases and J by 4 bases, leaving 17 bases between them. CDR3 size: 16 residues. In germline, CDR1 is SGHTA, CDR2 FQGNSA. The CDR3 protein is CASSLVAVPAADTQYF. In DNA, the CDR3 is TGTGCCAGCAGCTTGGTAGCGGTGCCGGCAGCAGATACGCAGTATTTT.

This clone was recorded only once. In DNA, the CDR3 is TGTGCCAGCAGTGAAGAGGGGGGGCTAGGGACCTACGAGCAGTACTTC. Protein: CASSEEGGLGTYEQYF. V gene TRBV2 combines with J gene TRBJ2-7; possibly TRBD2 for D (7 bases). V was clipped by 1 base and J by 2 bases, with 15 bases between them. The CDR3 extends over 16 amino acids. CDR1 is SNHLY and CDR2 is FYNNEI in the germline V gene.

The J gene is TRBJ2-5, the V gene TRBV12-3 or TRBV12-4, with TRBD2 as a possible D gene (6 bases). The CDR3 sequence is 13 residues long. V was trimmed by 0 bases and J by 12 bases, leaving 14 bases between them. The CDR3 protein is CASSLARDGAKYF. DNA for the CDR3: TGTGCCAGCAGTTTAGCGCGGGACGGAGCTAAGTACTTC.